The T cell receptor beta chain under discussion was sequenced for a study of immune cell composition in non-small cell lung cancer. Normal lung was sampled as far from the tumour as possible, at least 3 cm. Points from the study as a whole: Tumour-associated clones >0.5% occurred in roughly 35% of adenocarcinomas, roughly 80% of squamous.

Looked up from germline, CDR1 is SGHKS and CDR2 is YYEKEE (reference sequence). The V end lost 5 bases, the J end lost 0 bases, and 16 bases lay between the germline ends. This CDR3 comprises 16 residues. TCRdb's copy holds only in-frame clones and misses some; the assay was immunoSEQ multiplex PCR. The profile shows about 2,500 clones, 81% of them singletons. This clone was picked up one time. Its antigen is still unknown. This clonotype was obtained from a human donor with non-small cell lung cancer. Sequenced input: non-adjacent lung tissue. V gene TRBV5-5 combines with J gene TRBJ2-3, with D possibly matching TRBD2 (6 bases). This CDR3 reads CASRGGVAVSTDTQYF. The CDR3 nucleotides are TGTGCCAGCAGGGGTGGGGTAGCGGTAAGCACAGATACGCAGTATTTT.